The source of this TCR beta chain is a study of T cells in Graves' hyperthyroidism and ophthalmopathy. RNA transcripts yielded amplified TCR beta CDR3 regions. Carried out on the TCR CDR3, a first-round RT-PCR used the HTBI primer set. Each CDR3 protein is one row after TCRdb ran MiXCR on the multiplex PCR reads. The sample gives 500,000 to 650,000 distinct CDR3 sequences, around 15% of which show up once; roughly 13% is in the top ten. Germline CDR1 LNHNV, CDR2 YYDKDF (reference sequence). The CDR3 is 14 residues long. V shed 4 bases and J 5 bases; nucleotides not matched to a gene: 3. Sequenced: blood. The source of this sequence is a woman between 40 and 50 years old with Graves' hyperthyroidism. This chain connects TRBV15 to TRBJ2-7, with 12 nucleotides matching TRBD2. The CDR3 sequence: CATSIRTSGDEQYF. The DNA for the CDR3 is TGTGCCACCAGCATTCGGACTAGCGGGGACGAGCAGTACTTC.